Only a few counts were recorded for the clone carrying this T cell receptor beta chain. Germline-derived CDR1 and CDR2 are SEHNR and FQNEAQ (reference sequence). The CDR3 sequence is 15 residues long. V lost 3 bases, J lost 5 bases, and 14 bases lay in between. This sample was included in a study of T-cell reconstitution after alpha-beta-depleted transplantation in children. The TCRbeta library was prepared with unique molecular identifiers. TCRdb independently ran MiXCR on the PCR reads; one entry per CDR3 protein. The profile shows about 360,000 distinct CDR3 sequences, about 14% of them singletons.

This chain uses TRBV7-9 with TRBJ1-5; D is ambiguous. The TCR originated in a human donor who donated a stem cell graft to a child with Fanconi anemia. Sequencing used PBMCs, obtained from the stem cell graft. The CDR3 coding sequence is TGTGCCAGCAGCTTGGACGAGGGAATTGATCAGCCCCAGCATTTT. This codes for CASSLDEGIDQPQHF.